The text below deals with one T cell receptor beta chain. PBMC libraries mostly used 480 ng of input genomic DNA, with six replicates per sample. Here immunoSEQ multiplex PCR was the method, and the copy in TCRdb shows in-frame clones only, minus some. The table includes around 15,000 clones, around two thirds detected once. Patients were newly diagnosed with stage II-IVA oral cavity squamous cell carcinoma without prior systemic or radiation treatment. In germline, CDR1 is LNHDA, CDR2 SQIVND (reference sequence). V lost 4 bases, J lost 11 bases, and 14 bases stayed unmatched. This CDR3 has 17 residues. This entry comes from a study of neoadjuvant anti-PD-1 for oral cavity cancer. In the study overall: Patients without progression received a fourth nivolumab dose around day 43, then surgical resection on days 50-56.

This chain connects TRBV19 to TRBJ2-1, with 13 bases that match TRBD2. The origin of this receptor is a person aged 35-79 years with oral cavity squamous cell carcinoma. Sequenced material: PBMCs, taken before nivolumab (anti-PD-1) treatment. CDR3 amino acids: CASSRPGLAGEGGKQFF. CDR3 sequence (DNA): TGTGCCAGTAGTAGGCCAGGACTAGCGGGGGAAGGGGGTAAGCAGTTCTTC.